This T cell receptor (beta chain) was sequenced during a study of shared clonotypes between healthy human individuals. Per the authors' pipeline: ImmunoSEQ junction-only sequences lacked quality scores, so their filtering differed. Profiling relied on immunoSEQ multiplex PCR, and the TCRdb table lists in-frame clones only, not all of them. D and trimming were read from the DNA, whereas the V and J calls and clone size are those reported in that table. The sample lists about 490,000 clones; 65% to 80% were seen once. All donors were healthy HIV-negative adults lacking recent acute infections or vaccinations. The CDR3 consists of 15 residues. Germline V gene data show CDR1 as MDHEN and CDR2 as SYDVKM. V shed 3 bases and J shed 2 bases, with 10 bases lying between them.

This rearrangement joins TRBV28 to TRBJ1-4, with a possible D match to TRBD1 (6 bases). Sequenced: PBMCs. The receptor was isolated from a woman aged 40 to 49 in good health. Some clones in this sample may be carry-over from other donors' samples. The CDR3 DNA reads TGTGCCAGCAGTTTGGGGGGGCAGACTAATGAAAAACTGTTTTTT. Protein sequence: CASSLGGQTNEKLFF.